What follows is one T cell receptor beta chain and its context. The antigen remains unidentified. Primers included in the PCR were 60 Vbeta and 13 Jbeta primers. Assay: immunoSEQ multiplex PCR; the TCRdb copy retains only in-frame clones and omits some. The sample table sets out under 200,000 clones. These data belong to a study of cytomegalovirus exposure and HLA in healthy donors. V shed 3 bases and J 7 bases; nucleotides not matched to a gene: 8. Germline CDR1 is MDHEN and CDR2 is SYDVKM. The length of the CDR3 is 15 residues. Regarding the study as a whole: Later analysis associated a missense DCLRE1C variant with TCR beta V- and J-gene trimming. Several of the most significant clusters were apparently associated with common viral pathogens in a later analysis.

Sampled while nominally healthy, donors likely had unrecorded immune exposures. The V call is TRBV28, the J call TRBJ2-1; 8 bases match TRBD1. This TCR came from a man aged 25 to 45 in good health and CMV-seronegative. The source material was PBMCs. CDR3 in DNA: TGTGCCAGCAGTTTTAGCCTACGGACAGGGAATGAGCAGTTCTTC. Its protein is CASSFSLRTGNEQFF.